Sequencing of this TCR beta chain was carried out in a study of regulatory T cells in long-lasting Graves disease. Study-level findings and limits: Persistent Graves' disease cases displayed lower TCR diversity than newly diagnosed ones. Results may be inaccurate due to the small sample size.

Specified time point: persistent/refractory GD, antithyroid drugs over 5 years with positive TRAb. PBMCs provided the RNA from which the TCR library was made. This clonotype was counted ten times or more. Its antigen is undetermined. For TCR beta, libraries came from iRepertoire HTBI primers and Arm-PCR of CDR3 regions. TCRdb ran MiXCR on the multiplex PCR reads and lists one entry per CDR3 protein. Among about 430,000 distinct CDR3 sequences listed, roughly a fifth were seen once. V gave up 10 bases and J gave up 6 bases; unmatched junction bases: 21. From germline, CDR1 is MDHEN and CDR2 SYDVKM. The CDR3 runs 16 residues.

The origin of this receptor is a female donor with Graves disease. V is TRBV28 and J is TRBJ2-7; 7 bases are a match to TRBD2. Here the sequenced sample was peripheral blood mononuclear cells (PBMCs), taken when the disease was refractory, from a patient treated with antithyroid drugs. The DNA for the CDR3 is TGTGCCATCTCTTTTGGAGGGCGGGAGTATGTTGGCGAGCAGTACTTC. Protein sequence: CAISFGGREYVGEQYF.